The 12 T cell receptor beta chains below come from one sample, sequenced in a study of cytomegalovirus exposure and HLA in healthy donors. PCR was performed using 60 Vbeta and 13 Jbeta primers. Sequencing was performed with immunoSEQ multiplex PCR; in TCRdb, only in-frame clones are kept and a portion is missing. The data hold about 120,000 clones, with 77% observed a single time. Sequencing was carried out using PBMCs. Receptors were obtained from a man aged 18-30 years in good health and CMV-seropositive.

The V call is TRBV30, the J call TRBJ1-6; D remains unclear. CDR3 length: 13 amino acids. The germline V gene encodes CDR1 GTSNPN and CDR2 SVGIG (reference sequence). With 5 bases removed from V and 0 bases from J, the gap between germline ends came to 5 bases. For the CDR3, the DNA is TGTGCCTGGGAGATCTCCTATAATTCACCCCTCCACTTT. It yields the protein CAWEISYNSPLHF.

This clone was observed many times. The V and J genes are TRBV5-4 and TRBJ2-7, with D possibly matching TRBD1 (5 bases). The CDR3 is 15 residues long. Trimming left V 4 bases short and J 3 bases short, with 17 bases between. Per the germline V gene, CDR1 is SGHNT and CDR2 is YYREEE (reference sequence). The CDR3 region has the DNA TGTGCCAGCAGCGTCGAAGGGGAAGAGGACTACGAGCAGTACTTC. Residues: CASSVEGEEDYEQYF.

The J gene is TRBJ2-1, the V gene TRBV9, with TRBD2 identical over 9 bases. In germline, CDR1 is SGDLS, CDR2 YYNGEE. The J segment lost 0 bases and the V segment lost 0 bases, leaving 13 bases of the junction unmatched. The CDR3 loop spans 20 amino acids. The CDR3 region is CASSVASPGSGGLSYNEQFF. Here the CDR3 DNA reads TGTGCCAGCAGCGTAGCGAGTCCGGGTAGCGGGGGACTCTCCTACAATGAGCAGTTCTTC.

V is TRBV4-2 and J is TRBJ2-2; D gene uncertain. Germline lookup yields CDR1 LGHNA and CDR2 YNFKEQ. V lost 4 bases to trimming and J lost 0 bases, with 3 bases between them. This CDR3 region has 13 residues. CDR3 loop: CASSPTNTGELFF. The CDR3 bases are TGTGCCAGCAGCCCCACGAACACCGGGGAGCTGTTTTTT.

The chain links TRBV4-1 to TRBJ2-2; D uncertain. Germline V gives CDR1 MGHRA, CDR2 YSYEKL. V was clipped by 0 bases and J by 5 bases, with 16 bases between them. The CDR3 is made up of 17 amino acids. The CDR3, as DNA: TGCGCCAGCAGCCAAGATAAGTTGTTACTAAGGACCGGGGAGCTGTTTTTT. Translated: CASSQDKLLLRTGELFF.

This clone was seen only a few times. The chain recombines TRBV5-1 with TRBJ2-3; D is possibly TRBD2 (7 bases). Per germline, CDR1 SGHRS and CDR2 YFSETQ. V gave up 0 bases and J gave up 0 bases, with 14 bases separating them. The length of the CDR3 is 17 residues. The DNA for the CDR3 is TGCGCCAGCAGCTTGGGGTCGGGGGGCGGCAGCACAGATACGCAGTATTTT. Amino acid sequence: CASSLGSGGGSTDTQYF.

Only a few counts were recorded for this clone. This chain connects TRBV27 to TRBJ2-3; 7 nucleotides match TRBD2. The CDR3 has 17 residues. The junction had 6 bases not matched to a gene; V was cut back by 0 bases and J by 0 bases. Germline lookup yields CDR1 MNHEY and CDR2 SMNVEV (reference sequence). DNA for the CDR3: TGTGCCAGCAGTTTATCACTAGCGAGTTTAAGCACAGATACGCAGTATTTT. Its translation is CASSLSLASLSTDTQYF.

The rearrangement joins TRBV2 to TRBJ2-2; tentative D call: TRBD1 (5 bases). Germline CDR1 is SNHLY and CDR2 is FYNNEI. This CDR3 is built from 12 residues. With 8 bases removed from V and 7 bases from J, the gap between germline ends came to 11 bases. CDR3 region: CASPTENGELFF. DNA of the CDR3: TGTGCCAGCCCGACAGAGAACGGGGAGCTGTTTTTT.

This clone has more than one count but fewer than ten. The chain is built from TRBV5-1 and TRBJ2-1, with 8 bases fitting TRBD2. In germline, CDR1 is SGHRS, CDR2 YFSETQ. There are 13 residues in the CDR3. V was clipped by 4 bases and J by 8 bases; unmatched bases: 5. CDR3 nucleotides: TGCGCCAGCAGCGGAAGCGGGAGTCATGAGCAGTTCTTC. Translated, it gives CASSGSGSHEQFF.

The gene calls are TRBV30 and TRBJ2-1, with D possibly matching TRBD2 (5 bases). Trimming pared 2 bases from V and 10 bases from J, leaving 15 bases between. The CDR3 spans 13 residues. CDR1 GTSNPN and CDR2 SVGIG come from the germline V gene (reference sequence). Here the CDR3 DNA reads TGTGCCTGGAGTATTAGCCGGAGGTACGAGCAGTTCTTC. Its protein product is CAWSISRRYEQFF.

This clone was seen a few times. The CDR3 is CASSLGWDRTYEQYF. DNA for the CDR3: TGTGCCAGCAGCTTGGGTTGGGACAGGACCTACGAGCAGTACTTC. The genes are TRBV5-6 and TRBJ2-7, with TRBD1 matching over 8 bases. Germline V CDR1 and CDR2: SGHDT, YYEEEE. V lost 0 bases, J lost 2 bases, and 4 bases stayed unmatched. The CDR3 runs to 15 residues.

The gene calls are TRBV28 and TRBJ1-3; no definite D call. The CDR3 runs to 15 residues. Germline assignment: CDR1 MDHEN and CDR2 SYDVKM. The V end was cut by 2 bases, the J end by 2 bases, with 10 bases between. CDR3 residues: CASSLEERAGNTIYF. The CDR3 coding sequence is TGTGCCAGCAGTTTAGAGGAAAGAGCTGGAAACACCATATATTTT. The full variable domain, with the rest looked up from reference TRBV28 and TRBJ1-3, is DVKVTQSSRYLVKRTGEKVFLECVQDMDHENMFWYRQDPGLGLRLIYFSYDVKMKEKGDIPEGYSVSREKKERFSLILESASTNQTSMYLCASSLEERAGNTIYFGEGSWLTVV.